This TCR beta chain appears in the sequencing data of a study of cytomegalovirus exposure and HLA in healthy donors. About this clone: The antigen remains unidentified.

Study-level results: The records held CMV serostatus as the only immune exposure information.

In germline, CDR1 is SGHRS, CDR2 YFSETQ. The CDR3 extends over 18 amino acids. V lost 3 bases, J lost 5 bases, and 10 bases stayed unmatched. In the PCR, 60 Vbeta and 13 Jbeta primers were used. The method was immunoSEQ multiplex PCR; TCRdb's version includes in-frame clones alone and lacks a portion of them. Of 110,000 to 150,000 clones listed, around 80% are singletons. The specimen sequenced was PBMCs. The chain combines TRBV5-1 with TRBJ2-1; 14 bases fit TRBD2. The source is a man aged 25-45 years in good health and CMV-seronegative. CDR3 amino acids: CASSWMVTSGRVDNEQFF. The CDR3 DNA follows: TGCGCCAGCAGCTGGATGGTGACTAGCGGGAGGGTAGACAATGAGCAGTTCTTC.